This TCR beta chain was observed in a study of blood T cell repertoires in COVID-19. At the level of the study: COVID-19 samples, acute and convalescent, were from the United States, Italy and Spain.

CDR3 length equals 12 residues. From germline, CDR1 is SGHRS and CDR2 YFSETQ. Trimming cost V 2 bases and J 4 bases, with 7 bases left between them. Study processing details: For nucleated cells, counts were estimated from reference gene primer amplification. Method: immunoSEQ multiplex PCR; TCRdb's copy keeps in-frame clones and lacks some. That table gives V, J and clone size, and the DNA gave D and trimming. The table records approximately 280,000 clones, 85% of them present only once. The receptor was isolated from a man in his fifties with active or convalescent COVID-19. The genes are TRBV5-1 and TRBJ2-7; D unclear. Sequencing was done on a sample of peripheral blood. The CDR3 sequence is CASSLDGYEQYF. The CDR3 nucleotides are TGCGCCAGCAGCTTAGACGGGTACGAGCAGTACTTC.